This T cell receptor beta chain was sequenced for a study of blood T cells in healthy people across ages (dated by TCRdb to about 2015). A note on the overall study: Template switching captured roughly one uniquely barcoded TCR beta cDNA molecule per two T cells in model experiments. Age-related changes in TCR beta repertoire diversity were measured in the study by deep sequencing normalized with unique cDNA molecular identifiers. The donors were split into four age groups: young (average about 15 years), middle-aged (39), aged (roughly 60) and long-lived (approximately 80). To avoid experimental bias, donors of different ages were spread randomly across the sequencing lanes. The study analyzed two additional independent replicas of 1 million unique cDNA reads from the same blood draw for two donors, one aged 18 to 29 and one aged 80 or older. Findings and caveats that apply to the study as a whole: Total diversity estimates from one million sequenced T cells were considered lower bounds and underestimates. Because donor CMV infection status was unknown, age-related changes in expanded clonotypes were potentially confounded. Compared with the aged group, more naive CD4+ T cells, fewer expanded clones and increased TCR diversity were shown by the long-lived group, suggesting age selection. Conclusive comparison of naive and antigen-experienced compartments was prevented by the profiling of bulk unsorted PBMCs. Observed TCR beta diversity per million T cells fell roughly linearly with age, and a significant reduction was already apparent by age roughly 40. The percentage of naive T cells measured by flow cytometry correlated strongly with observed TCR beta diversity.

Donors were a few dozen systemically healthy Caucasian individuals from Russia aged roughly 6 to 100 years. Around 10 milliliters of peripheral blood were drawn from each donor into EDTA-treated Vacutainer tubes. PBMCs were isolated by Ficoll-Paque density-gradient centrifugation, with at least 7 million obtained per sample. Trizol reagent was used to extract total RNA from PBMCs, with at least 6 micrograms per sample. Naive CD45RAhigh/CD27high T cell percentages were measured by flow cytometry on a PBMC aliquot from every donor. On this clonotype: Its recognized antigen is unknown. There are no base qualities to consult, and no much larger clone falls within one base.

Its CDR3 holds 15 amino acids, cysteine through phenylalanine. The sequence is cut down to CDR3 DNA, 45 bases in frame from base 1. CDR1 SEHNR and CDR2 FQNEAQ were looked up in the germline V gene (reference sequence). V is reduced by 0 bases and J by 0 bases, leaving a spacing of 8 bases between them. The library was made by 5' RACE. Reads for this sample came from an Illumina HiSeq 2500. A second PCR of about 7 to 12 cycles was performed with a sample-barcoded 5' primer and a J-beta primer mix. A unique molecular identifier was introduced onto each TCR beta cDNA molecule by a template-switch 5' adaptor carrying 12 random nucleotides. Each sample yielded at least 2.5 million CDR3-containing paired-end reads. First-strand cDNA synthesis was performed from all RNA using the Mint cDNA synthesis kit, with priming by a TRBC-specific oligonucleotide. Following uracil-DNA glycosylase treatment, a first 18-cycle PCR with universal primers M1SS and BC2_uni_R was performed on all cDNA. The published analysis was carried out like this. For normalization, 1 million high-quality reads, each with a distinct molecular identifier, were randomly selected from each sample. Reads sharing molecular identifiers were discarded rather than binned into consensus sequences. MiTCR, with a Q25 quality threshold and the strictest error-elimination algorithm, was used for CDR3 identification, clonotype clustering and error correction. A nonparametric unseen species model with Euler transformation was used to estimate a lower bound on total TCR beta diversity. Using fastp trimming at Q25 and MiXCR clonotype assembly, TCRdb reanalyzed the public sequencing data and kept in-frame beta chains. Under each unique CDR3 protein, matching rows form one entry showing the most common genes and DNA. The V and J calls and clone size come from TCRdb's table, not from the authors' own analysis. The table for this sample lists approximately 850,000 distinct CDR3 sequences; 44% of them were counted only once. The top ten constitute around 21% of the sample.

The origin of this receptor is a man aged 55 to 70 in good health. This chain is built from TRBV7-9 and TRBJ1-2, with no D gene named confidently. Sequencing was performed on blood. CDR3 loop: CASSLAGMANYGYTF. The nucleotide sequence reads TGTGCCAGCAGCTTAGCCGGTATGGCTAACTATGGCTACACCTTC.